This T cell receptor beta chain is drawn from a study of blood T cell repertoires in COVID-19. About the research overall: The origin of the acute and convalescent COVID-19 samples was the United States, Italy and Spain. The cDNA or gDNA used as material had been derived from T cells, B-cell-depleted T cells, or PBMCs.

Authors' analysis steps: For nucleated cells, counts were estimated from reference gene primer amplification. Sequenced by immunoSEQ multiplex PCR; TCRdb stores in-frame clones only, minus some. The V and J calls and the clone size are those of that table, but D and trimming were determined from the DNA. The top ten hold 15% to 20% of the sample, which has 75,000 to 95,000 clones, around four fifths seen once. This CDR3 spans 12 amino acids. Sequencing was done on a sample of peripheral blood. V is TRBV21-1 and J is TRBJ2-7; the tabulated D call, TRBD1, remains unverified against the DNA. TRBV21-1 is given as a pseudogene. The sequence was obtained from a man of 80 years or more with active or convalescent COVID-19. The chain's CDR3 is CASSNRNYEQYV. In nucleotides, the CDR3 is TGTGCCAGCAGCAACAGGAACTACGAGCAGTACGTC.